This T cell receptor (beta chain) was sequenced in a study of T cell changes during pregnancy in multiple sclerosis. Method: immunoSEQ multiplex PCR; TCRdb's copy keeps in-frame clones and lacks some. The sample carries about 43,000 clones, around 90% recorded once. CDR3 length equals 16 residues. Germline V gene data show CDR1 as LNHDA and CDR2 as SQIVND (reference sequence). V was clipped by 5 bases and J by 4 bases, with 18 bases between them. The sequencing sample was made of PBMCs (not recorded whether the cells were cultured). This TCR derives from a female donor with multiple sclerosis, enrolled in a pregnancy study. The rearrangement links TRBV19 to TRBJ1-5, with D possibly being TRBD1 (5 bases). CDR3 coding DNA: TGTGCCAGTAGTGCAGGGCGGGGGTTTGAAAATCAGCCCCAGCATTTT. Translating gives CASSAGRGFENQPQHF.